These 27 T cell receptor beta chains originate from one sample sequenced in a study of post-analysis software for immune sequencing data. Study-level findings and limits: In patients, TRBV5-6, TRBV5-1 and TRBV20-1 belonged to five TRBV segments found more frequently than in controls.

No cognate antigen is known for these TCRs. cDNA libraries for TCR beta contained unique molecular identifiers. TCRdb fed the PCR reads into MiXCR, producing one record per CDR3 protein. The repertoire holds 740,000 or so distinct CDR3 sequences, roughly 50% seen once, with approximately 4.5% in the top ten. The specimen sequenced was blood. Source of these receptors: a girl under 18 with multiple sclerosis.

The gene calls are TRBV20-1 and TRBJ2-5, with D tentatively TRBD1 (5 bases). The CDR3 totals 16 residues. Germline V gene sequence: CDR1 DFQATT, CDR2 SNEGSKA (reference sequence). V lost 5 bases and J 2 bases, leaving 21 bases between the germline ends. This CDR3 reads CSADSYHARTQETQYF. The CDR3 DNA reads TGCAGTGCTGATTCTTACCACGCCAGGACACAAGAGACCCAGTACTTC.

The V and J genes are TRBV20-1 and TRBJ1-4; no clear D. V was shortened by 6 bases and J by 6 bases, with 14 bases between the two germline ends. Germline V gene lookup returns CDR1 DFQATT and CDR2 SNEGSKA (reference sequence). CDR3 length: 13 residues. The CDR3 coding sequence is TGCAGTGCCGCCAAACAACCCGATGAAAAACTGTTTTTT. Protein sequence: CSAAKQPDEKLFF.

The chain employs TRBV5-1 and TRBJ2-5; TRBD2 aligns across 9 bases. The CDR3 length is 16 residues. V gave up 0 bases and J gave up 4 bases; unmatched junction bases: 7. CDR1 SGHRS and CDR2 YFSETQ come from the germline V gene. CDR3 in DNA: TGCGCCAGCAGCTTGGGTGCTAGCGGGAAATCAGAGACCCAGTACTTC. It encodes CASSLGASGKSETQYF.

This rearrangement joins TRBV20-1 to TRBJ2-1; D gene unclear. V was clipped by 0 bases and J by 9 bases, with 9 bases between them. CDR1 is DFQATT and CDR2 is SNEGSKA in the germline V gene (reference sequence). The CDR3 runs 12 residues. CDR3 coding DNA: TGCAGTGCTAGAGAAAATGCTCTTGAGCAGTTCTTC. Residues: CSARENALEQFF.

This clonotype was recorded a few times. V and J are TRBV29-1 and TRBJ2-7; D call uncertain. Trimming removed 6 bases from V and 7 bases from J, with 4 bases in between. The V gene's germline CDR1 is SQVTM and CDR2 ANQGSEA. CDR3 length: 8 amino acids. CDR3 amino acids: CSVPEQYF. The CDR3 DNA is TGCAGCGTCCCTGAGCAGTACTTC.

The genes are TRBV4-2 and TRBJ2-1, with a weak D call TRBD2 (5 bases). V was clipped by 0 bases and J by 5 bases, with 8 bases between them. Germline-derived CDR1 and CDR2 are LGHNA and YNFKEQ. This CDR3 contains 14 residues. This CDR3 reads CASSQDPRDNEQFF. CDR3 bases: TGTGCCAGCAGCCAAGATCCGAGGGACAATGAGCAGTTCTTC.

The chain uses TRBV5-6 and TRBJ1-1; 8 bases align to TRBD1. The length of the CDR3 is 17 residues. The trim removed 0 bases at V and 5 bases at J, leaving 12 bases unmatched. The germline V gene encodes CDR1 SGHDT and CDR2 YYEEEE. Here the CDR3 reads CASSLGAQGARGTEAFF. The CDR3 nucleotides are TGTGCCAGCAGCTTGGGGGCTCAGGGGGCGCGGGGAACTGAAGCTTTCTTT.

This chain uses TRBV5-1 with TRBJ1-5; TRBD1 might be the D (5 bases). Trimming took off 0 bases at V and 4 bases at J, with 11 bases between the two ends. Germline V lookup: CDR1 SGHRS, CDR2 YFSETQ. CDR3 length: 15 amino acids. CDR3 region: CASSLEGRGNQPQHF. The CDR3 DNA reads TGCGCCAGCAGCTTGGAAGGAAGGGGAAATCAGCCCCAGCATTTT.

This clonotype was recorded a few times. This chain connects TRBV20-1 to TRBJ1-1; D ambiguous. CDR3 size: 11 residues. Germline V gives CDR1 DFQATT, CDR2 SNEGSKA (reference sequence). CDR3 amino acids: CRAQENTEAFF. The DNA of the CDR3 is TGCAGGGCCCAGGAGAACACTGAAGCTTTCTTT.

The chain couples TRBV30 to TRBJ2-7; D is uncertain. Germline V gene data show CDR1 as GTSNPN and CDR2 as SVGIG (reference sequence). V lost 2 bases and J 2 bases, leaving 13 bases between the germline ends. This CDR3 is 14 amino acids long. This chain's CDR3 is CAWSPGLGTYEQYF. CDR3 coding DNA: TGTGCCTGGAGTCCCGGGCTGGGGACCTACGAGCAGTACTTC.

The rearrangement uses TRBV27 and TRBJ2-5; possibly TRBD1 or TRBD2 for D (5 bases each). Near its end, the DNA agrees better with TRBJ2-7, so the J call may be wrong. The CDR3 extends over 15 amino acids. Germline values: CDR1 MNHEY, CDR2 SMNVEV (reference sequence). The CDR3 loop reads CASSFVAGRIYEQYF. The CDR3 DNA follows: TGTGCCAGCAGTTTTGTAGCAGGGAGAATCTACGAGCAGTACTTC.

This clonotype occurred a few times. The chain couples TRBV29-1 to TRBJ2-3, with 11 bases matching TRBD2. Per the germline V gene, CDR1 is SQVTM and CDR2 is ANQGSEA. The CDR3 is 13 amino acids. With 5 bases clipped from V and 4 bases from J, the junction kept 2 bases outside the gene matches. The CDR3 sequence is CSVTSGSADTQYF. CDR3 coding DNA: TGCAGCGTTACTAGCGGGAGTGCAGATACGCAGTATTTT.

The chain has TRBV20-1 and TRBJ1-2, with TRBD1 matching over 7 bases. From germline, CDR1 is DFQATT and CDR2 SNEGSKA (reference sequence). The CDR3 sequence is 13 residues long. Trimming took 3 bases from V and 0 from J; bases not matched to a gene: 1. The CDR3 spells CSARTGTNYGYTF. The CDR3 DNA follows: TGCAGTGCTAGGACAGGGACTAACTATGGCTACACCTTC.

The rearrangement joins TRBV12-3 or TRBV12-4 to TRBJ2-1; tentatively, D is TRBD2 (5 bases). Trimming removed 6 bases from V and 6 bases from J, with 15 bases in between. The CDR3 totals 14 residues. CDR3 protein: CASSIRGLRNEQFF. DNA for the CDR3: TGTGCCAGCAGCATCAGAGGGTTACGCAATGAGCAGTTCTTC.

The chain links TRBV4-1 to TRBJ2-1, with TRBD2 identical over 9 bases. The V and J ends lost 0 bases and 0 bases, in that order; junction bases with no gene match: 12. The V gene's germline CDR1 is MGHRA and CDR2 YSYEKL. The CDR3 has 20 amino acids. The CDR3 reads CASSQDPLRAGGLSYNEQFF. Written as DNA, the CDR3 is TGCGCCAGCAGCCAAGACCCCTTGAGAGCGGGGGGCCTCTCCTACAATGAGCAGTTCTTC.

V usage is TRBV15 and J usage is TRBJ2-5; tentative D call: TRBD1 (8 bases). Germline CDR1 and CDR2: LNHNV and YYDKDF (reference sequence). V was trimmed by 6 bases and J by 11 bases, leaving 25 bases between them. The CDR3 is made up of 15 amino acids. The CDR3 nucleotides are TGTGCCACCAGGTCAGGGGGCGGGGGATCACTGGGGCAGTACTTC. It translates to CATRSGGGGSLGQYF.

The chain joins TRBV20-1 to TRBJ2-5; possible D gene TRBD2, 5 bases. Per germline, CDR1 DFQATT and CDR2 SNEGSKA (reference sequence). This CDR3 comprises 13 residues. Trimming removed 5 bases at V and 1 base at J, with 11 bases between. CDR3 region: CSASLARQETQYF. CDR3 sequence (DNA): TGCAGTGCTTCATTAGCGCGCCAAGAGACCCAGTACTTC.

The V and J genes are TRBV20-1 and TRBJ2-7; D is perhaps TRBD1 (6 bases). The CDR3 runs to 13 residues. V was shortened by 6 bases and J by 2 bases, with 14 bases between the two germline ends. From germline, CDR1 is DFQATT and CDR2 SNEGSKA (reference sequence). The CDR3 here is CSALSGDTYEQYF. The CDR3 DNA reads as TGCAGTGCCCTGTCCGGGGACACCTACGAGCAGTACTTC.

This rearrangement joins TRBV20-1 to TRBJ1-1; TRBD1 matches at 10 bases. Germline loops: CDR1 DFQATT, CDR2 SNEGSKA (reference sequence). This CDR3 contains 15 residues. Trimming removed 0 bases from V and 5 bases from J; junction bases left unmatched: 6. The CDR3 DNA is TGCAGTGCTAGAGACGACAGGGGGCTACAAACTGAAGCTTTCTTT. This sequence encodes CSARDDRGLQTEAFF.

This clonotype has only a few counts. The chain joins TRBV5-1 to TRBJ2-3, with 7 positions matching TRBD1. J gave up 2 bases and V 5 bases, and 5 bases lay outside the gene matches. The CDR3 is 14 residues long. Germline V gene lookup returns CDR1 SGHRS and CDR2 YFSETQ. The CDR3, as DNA: TGCGCCAGCAGTCCGGACAGGAACACAGATACGCAGTATTTT. The encoded protein is CASSPDRNTDTQYF.

The V call is TRBV2, the J call TRBJ2-4; TRBD1 aligns across 8 bases. The tail of the sequence fits TRBJ2-7 better, so the J call may be wrong. The CDR3 runs to 14 residues. The germline CDR1 and CDR2 sequences are SNHLY and FYNNEI. CDR3 amino acids: CASSGQGRVAEQYF. The CDR3 DNA follows: TGTGCCAGCAGTGGACAGGGGCGTGTGGCCGAGCAGTACTTC.

This clonotype was seen a handful of times. The chain recombines TRBV20-1 with TRBJ2-1; 7 bases fit TRBD2. CDR1 and CDR2 from the germline V gene are DFQATT and SNEGSKA (reference sequence). This CDR3 has 14 amino acids. V was clipped by 5 bases and J by 1 base; unmatched bases: 5. As DNA, the CDR3 is TGCAGTGCTGCCAGGGAGGGGTCCTACAATGAGCAGTTCTTC. Its protein is CSAAREGSYNEQFF.

The rearrangement joins TRBV9 to TRBJ1-2; 8 positions match TRBD1. V dropped 0 bases and J dropped 4; count of bases not matched to a gene: 2. Germline V gene sequence: CDR1 SGDLS, CDR2 YYNGEE. The length of the CDR3 is 14 residues. CDR3 bases: TGTGCCAGCAGCGTAGACGACAGGGGCTATGGCTACACCTTC. Protein sequence: CASSVDDRGYGYTF.

This clonotype was seen more than once but under ten times. The chain has TRBV12-3 or TRBV12-4 and TRBJ1-1; 9 bases are shared with TRBD1. The CDR3 has 13 residues. V lost 6 bases, J lost 7 bases, and 6 bases stayed unmatched. The CDR3 DNA is TGTGCCAGCAGGGGGGGACAGGGTATTGAAGCTTTCTTT. This translates into CASRGGQGIEAFF.

This clonotype was found a few times. The CDR3 region is CAISPDRYGYTF. Written as DNA, the CDR3 is TGTGCCATCAGTCCAGACCGCTATGGCTACACCTTC. The V and J genes are TRBV10-3 and TRBJ1-2; no reliable D call. Germline loops: CDR1 ENHRY, CDR2 SYGVKD. The CDR3 totals 12 residues. With 5 bases removed from V and 4 bases from J, the gap between germline ends came to 8 bases.

This chain links TRBV10-3 with TRBJ1-6; 9 nucleotides match TRBD1. V dropped 0 bases and J dropped 3; count of bases not matched to a gene: 0. There are 16 residues in the CDR3. The germline CDR1 and CDR2 sequences are ENHRY and SYGVKD. CDR3: CAISESDRGYNSPLHF. The CDR3 DNA sequence: TGTGCCATCAGTGAGTCGGACAGGGGCTATAATTCACCCCTCCACTTT.

The rearrangement links TRBV7-3 to TRBJ1-5; D might be TRBD1 (5 bases). Trimming took off 4 bases at V and 4 bases at J, with 8 bases between the two ends. The CDR3 totals 13 residues. The V gene's germline CDR1 is SGHTA and CDR2 FQGTGA. CDR3 sequence: CASSSTVNQPQHF. CDR3 DNA sequence: TGTGCCAGCAGCTCGACAGTAAATCAGCCCCAGCATTTT. Based on the CDR3 plus reference TRBV7-3 and TRBJ1-5, the full variable domain is GAGVSQTPSNKVTEKGKYVELRCDPISGHTALYWYRQSLGQGPEFLIYFQGTGAADDSGLPNDRFFAVRPEGSVSTLKIQRTERGDSAVYLCASSSTVNQPQHFGDGTRLSIL.